This T cell receptor beta chain was sequenced during a study of blood T cells in healthy people across ages. Whole-study results and caveats: It was not possible, with unsorted PBMCs, to conclusively compare naive and antigen-experienced cells. Per million T cells, TCR beta diversity dropped about linearly as age rose.

As to this clonotype: Its specificity is unknown.

A second PCR, run for about 7 to 11 cycles, used a sample-barcoded 5' primer plus a J-beta primer mix. TCRdb recomputed calls from the 5' RACE reads with MiXCR, one row per CDR3 protein. Of around 1.5 million distinct CDR3 sequences listed, 40% to 50% are singletons. The CDR3 covers 13 residues. V gave up 4 bases and J gave up 1 base, with 10 bases separating them. CDR1 is SQVTM and CDR2 is ANQGSEA in the germline V gene. The specimen was blood. This TCR was recovered from a woman under 30 in good health. The rearrangement joins TRBV29-1 to TRBJ2-5, with no clear D. CDR3 in amino acids: CSVVLSLQETQYF. The CDR3 coding sequence is TGCAGCGTTGTGTTGTCCCTCCAAGAGACCCAGTACTTC.